Presented here are 14 T cell receptor beta chains from one specimen sequenced in a study of T-cell reconstitution after alpha-beta-depleted transplantation in children. For TCRbeta, the library was prepared with unique molecular identifiers. One entry per CDR3 protein, called by TCRdb with MiXCR from the PCR reads. Among 500,000 to 600,000 distinct CDR3 sequences listed, 25% to 30% were seen once. The source material was PBMCs, sampled before TCRalphabeta/CD19-depleted stem cell transplant. All receptors come from a boy under two years old with Wiskott-Aldrich syndrome, due to receive a stem cell transplant.

This clonotype came up many times. The chain combines TRBV11-2 with TRBJ2-3; either TRBD1 or TRBD2 may supply D (6 bases each). V lost 3 bases and J lost 4, with 8 bases in between. Germline CDR1 reads SGHAT; CDR2 reads FQNNGV. CDR3 size: 13 residues. Here the CDR3 reads CASSFGGADTQYF. The DNA of the CDR3 is TGTGCCAGCAGCTTCGGGGGCGCAGATACGCAGTATTTT. Based on the CDR3 plus reference TRBV11-2 and TRBJ2-3, the full variable domain is EAGVAQSPRYKIIEKRQSVAFWCNPISGHATLYWYQQILGQGPKLLIQFQNNGVVDDSQLPKDRFSAERLKGVDSTLKIQPAKLEDSAVYLCASSFGGADTQYFGPGTRLTVL.

This clonotype has a count of ten or more. The chain couples TRBV2 to TRBJ1-4; D remains unclear. The CDR3 has 13 residues. The germline V gene encodes CDR1 SNHLY and CDR2 FYNNEI. Trimming pared 1 base from V and 11 bases from J, leaving 11 bases between. The CDR3 is CASSEEWDPKLFF. As DNA, the CDR3 is TGTGCCAGCAGTGAAGAGTGGGATCCCAAACTGTTTTTT.

This clonotype was seen more than once but under ten times. V gene TRBV25-1 combines with J gene TRBJ2-6; D is possibly TRBD2 (5 bases). This CDR3 has 18 residues. Trimming took off 3 bases at V and 0 bases at J, with 15 bases between the two ends. The germline V gene encodes CDR1 MGHDK and CDR2 SYGVNS. CDR3 in amino acids: CASSDEGTIFSGANVLTF. CDR3 DNA sequence: TGTGCCAGCAGTGACGAGGGAACTATATTCTCTGGGGCCAACGTCCTGACTTTC.

The rearrangement joins TRBV25-1 to TRBJ2-7, with 7 nucleotides matching TRBD1. Germline-derived CDR1 and CDR2 are MGHDK and SYGVNS. V trimming: 6 bases; J trimming: 3 bases; junction bases outside the gene matches: 8. The CDR3 runs to 14 residues. CDR3 DNA: TGTGCCAGCAGGGGAAATGACAGGGTCTACGAGCAGTACTTC. Encoded protein: CASRGNDRVYEQYF.

This clonotype was seen a handful of times. This chain connects TRBV24-1 to TRBJ2-5, with a possible D match to TRBD2 (5 bases). CDR3 length equals 12 residues. Germline CDR1 is KGHDR and CDR2 is SFDVKD. Trimming shortened V by 3 bases and J by 4 bases, and 5 bases separated the two germline ends. This CDR3 reads CATSDAGETQYF. The CDR3 DNA reads TGTGCCACCAGTGATGCGGGAGAGACCCAGTACTTC.

This clonotype was recorded a few times. The chain combines TRBV27 with TRBJ2-1; D remains unclear. Germline-derived CDR1 and CDR2 are MNHEY and SMNVEV (reference sequence). The CDR3 is 17 residues long. Trimming took 5 bases from V and 0 from J, leaving 17 bases between them. The chain's CDR3 is CASSKGVRTSSYNEQFF. The CDR3 DNA follows: TGTGCCAGCAGTAAAGGCGTCAGGACCAGCTCCTACAATGAGCAGTTCTTC.

This clonotype has more than one count but fewer than ten. The chain recombines TRBV29-1 with TRBJ2-3; the D gene could be TRBD1 or TRBD2 (5 bases each). Per germline, CDR1 SQVTM and CDR2 ANQGSEA. The CDR3 loop spans 12 amino acids. V was shortened by 2 bases and J by 4 bases, with 7 bases between the two germline ends. CDR3 amino acids: CSVEQGADTQYF. The CDR3 nucleotides read TGCAGCGTTGAACAGGGAGCAGATACGCAGTATTTT.

This sequence joins TRBV5-1 and TRBJ2-1; 15 positions agree with TRBD2. V trimming: 4 bases; J trimming: 7 bases; junction bases outside the gene matches: 9. The CDR3 has 17 residues. Germline lookup yields CDR1 SGHRS and CDR2 YFSETQ. CDR3 coding DNA: TGCGCCAGCAGCCACGGGACTAGCGGGAGGTTCAGGAATGAGCAGTTCTTC. Its protein product is CASSHGTSGRFRNEQFF.

This clonotype was observed a few times. The chain couples TRBV10-2 to TRBJ2-2, with D possibly being TRBD1 (5 bases). Trimming removed 4 bases from V and 5 bases from J, with 8 bases in between. Germline V CDR1 and CDR2: WSHSY, SAAADI. This CDR3 has 13 amino acids. CDR3 sequence reads: CASSVGVTGELFF. The CDR3 nucleotides are TGCGCCAGCAGTGTAGGGGTAACCGGGGAGCTGTTTTTT.

For the CDR3, the DNA is TGTGCCAGCACCTATCCGGGAGGGGGTACAGATACGCAGTATTTT. Translating gives CASTYPGGGTDTQYF. The V and J genes are TRBV28 and TRBJ2-3, with 8 bases fitting TRBD2. CDR1 is MDHEN and CDR2 is SYDVKM in the germline V gene. The ends lost 7 bases at V and 3 bases at J; junction bases unmatched: 9. This CDR3 spans 15 amino acids. The full variable domain, its missing parts supplied by reference TRBV28 and TRBJ2-3, is DVKVTQSSRYLVKRTGEKVFLECVQDMDHENMFWYRQDPGLGLRLIYFSYDVKMKEKGDIPEGYSVSREKKERFSLILESASTNQTSMYLCASTYPGGGTDTQYFGPGTRLTVL.

This chain uses TRBV12-3 or TRBV12-4 with TRBJ2-5; 11 nucleotides match TRBD1. The trim removed 6 bases at V and 2 bases at J, leaving 5 bases unmatched. This CDR3 contains 15 residues. This CDR3 reads CASSPGQGGQETQYF. As DNA, the CDR3 is TGTGCCAGCAGCCCGGGACAGGGGGGTCAAGAGACCCAGTACTTC.

In DNA, the CDR3 is TGCGCCAGCAGCCCGGGACTGATGAACACTGAAGCTTTCTTT. The encoded protein is CASSPGLMNTEAFF. V gene TRBV5-1 combines with J gene TRBJ1-1; TRBD1 is a possible D gene (5 bases). Germline CDR1 SGHRS, CDR2 YFSETQ. Trimming pared 4 bases from V and 0 bases from J, leaving 10 bases between. The CDR3 sequence is 14 residues long.

The genes are TRBV5-1 and TRBJ2-7; 8 bases fit TRBD2. The CDR3 runs to 16 residues. CDR1 is SGHRS and CDR2 is YFSETQ in the germline V gene. V lost 3 bases, J lost 2 bases, and 10 bases stayed unmatched. The CDR3 is CASSSQIAGWTYEQYF. CDR3 nucleotides: TGCGCCAGCAGCTCGCAGATAGCGGGGTGGACCTACGAGCAGTACTTC.

This clonotype occurred a few times. The V gene is TRBV27, the J gene TRBJ1-2; unclear D gene. Germline V gene data show CDR1 as MNHEY and CDR2 as SMNVEV (reference sequence). The CDR3 totals 13 residues. CDR3 nucleotides: TGTGCAGCCCACCCGAGGATTAACTATGGCTACACCTTC. This encodes CAAHPRINYGYTF.